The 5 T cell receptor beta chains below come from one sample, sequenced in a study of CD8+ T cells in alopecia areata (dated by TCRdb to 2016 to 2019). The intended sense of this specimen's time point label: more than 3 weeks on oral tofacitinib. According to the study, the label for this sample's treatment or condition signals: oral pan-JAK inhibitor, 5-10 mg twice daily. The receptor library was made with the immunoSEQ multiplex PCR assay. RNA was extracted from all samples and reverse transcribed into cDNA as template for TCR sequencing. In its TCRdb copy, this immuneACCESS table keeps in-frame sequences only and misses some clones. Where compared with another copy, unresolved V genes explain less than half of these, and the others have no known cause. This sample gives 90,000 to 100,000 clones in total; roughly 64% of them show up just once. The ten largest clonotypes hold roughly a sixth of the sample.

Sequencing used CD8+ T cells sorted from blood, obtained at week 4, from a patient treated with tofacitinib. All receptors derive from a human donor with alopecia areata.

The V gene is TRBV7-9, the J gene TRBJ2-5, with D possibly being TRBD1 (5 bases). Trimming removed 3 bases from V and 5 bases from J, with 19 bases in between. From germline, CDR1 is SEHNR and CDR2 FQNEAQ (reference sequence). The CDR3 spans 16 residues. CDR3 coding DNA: TGTGCCAGCAGCTTCAGACGGCAGGGCAGGGTGGAGACCCAGTACTTC. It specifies CASSFRRQGRVETQYF. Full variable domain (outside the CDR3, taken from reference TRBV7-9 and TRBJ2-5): DTGVSQNPRHKITKRGQNVTFRCDPISEHNRLYWYRQTLGQGPEFLTYFQNEAQLEKSRLLSDRFSAERPKGSFSTLEIQRTEQGDSAMYLCASSFRRQGRVETQYFGPGTRLLVL.

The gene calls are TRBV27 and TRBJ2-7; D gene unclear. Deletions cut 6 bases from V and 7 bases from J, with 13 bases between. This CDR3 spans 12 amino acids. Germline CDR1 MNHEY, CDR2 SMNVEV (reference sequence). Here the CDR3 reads CASSTGPREQYF. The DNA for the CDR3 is TGTGCCAGCAGCACCGGCCCGAGGGAGCAGTACTTC.

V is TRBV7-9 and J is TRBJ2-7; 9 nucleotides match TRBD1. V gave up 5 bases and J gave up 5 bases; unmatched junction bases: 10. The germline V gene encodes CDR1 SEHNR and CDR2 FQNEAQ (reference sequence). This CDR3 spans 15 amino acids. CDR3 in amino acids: CASSGTGTGSHEQYF. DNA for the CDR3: TGTGCCAGCAGCGGAACCGGGACAGGGAGTCACGAGCAGTACTTC.

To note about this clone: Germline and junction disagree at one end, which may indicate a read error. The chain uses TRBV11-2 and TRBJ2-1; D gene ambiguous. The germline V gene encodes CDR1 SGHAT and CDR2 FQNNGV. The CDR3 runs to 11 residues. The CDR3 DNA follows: TGTGCCAGCAGCGTAGACAATGAGCAGTTCTTC. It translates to CASSVDNEQFF.

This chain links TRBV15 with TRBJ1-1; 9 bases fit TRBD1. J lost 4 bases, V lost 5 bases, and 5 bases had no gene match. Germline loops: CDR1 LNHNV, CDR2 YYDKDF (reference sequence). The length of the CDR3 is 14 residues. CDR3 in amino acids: CATSPDRGGTEAFF. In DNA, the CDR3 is TGTGCCACCAGCCCTGACAGGGGGGGCACTGAAGCTTTCTTT.